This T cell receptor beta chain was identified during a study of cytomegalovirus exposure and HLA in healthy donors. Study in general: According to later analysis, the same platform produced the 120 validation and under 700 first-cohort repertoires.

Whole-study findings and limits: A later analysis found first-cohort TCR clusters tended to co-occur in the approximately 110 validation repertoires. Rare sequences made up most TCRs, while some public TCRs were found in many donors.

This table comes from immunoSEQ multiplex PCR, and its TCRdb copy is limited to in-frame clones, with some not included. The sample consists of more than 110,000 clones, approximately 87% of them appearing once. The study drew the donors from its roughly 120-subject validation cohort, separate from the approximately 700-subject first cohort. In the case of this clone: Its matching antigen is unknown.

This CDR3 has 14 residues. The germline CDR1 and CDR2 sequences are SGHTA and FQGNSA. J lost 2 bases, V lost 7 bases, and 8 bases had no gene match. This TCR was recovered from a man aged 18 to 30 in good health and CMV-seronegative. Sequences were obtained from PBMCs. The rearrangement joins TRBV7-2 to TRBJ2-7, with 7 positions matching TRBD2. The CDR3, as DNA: TGTGCCAGCACACGCGGGGGATCCCCCTACGAGCAGTACTTC. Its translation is CASTRGGSPYEQYF.